This TCR beta chain was identified in a study of blood T cell repertoires in COVID-19. CDR1 and CDR2 (germline): WNHNN, SYGVQD (reference sequence). Deletions cut 5 bases from V and 0 bases from J, with 14 bases between. The CDR3 is made up of 15 amino acids. Repertoires were generated with immunoSEQ multiplex PCR, while TCRdb's copy carries only in-frame clones and drops some. The sample lists under 300,000 clones, 79% occurring once. The V gene is TRBV10-1, the J gene TRBJ2-7; no firm D call. The receptor was isolated from a woman between 40 and 50 years old with active or convalescent COVID-19. Input material: peripheral blood. CDR3 sequence (DNA): TGCGCCAGCAGTTTACACCCGCCCCGCTCCTACGAGCAGTACTTC. Amino acids: CASSLHPPRSYEQYF.